This T cell receptor (beta chain) was retrieved from a study of T cells after yellow fever vaccination. Findings of the study overall: Any FACS-sorted repertoire could hold abundant clonotypes that contaminate it from the bulk population.

The study made its TCR cDNA through 5'RACE template switching. That step introduced a universal primer site along with UMIs. TCRdb reprocessed the 5' RACE reads via MiXCR and lists one record per CDR3 protein. This sample carries 250,000 to 400,000 distinct CDR3 sequences, roughly 4% of them seen once, and the ten largest clones take around 24%. Only a few counts were recorded for this clonotype. What it recognizes is unknown. The CDR3 has 13 amino acids. J lost 5 bases, V lost 4 bases, and 3 bases had no gene match. Germline-derived CDR1 and CDR2 are SGHDN and FVKESK. The specimen comprised PBMCs, sampled 5 days after the yellow fever booster vaccination. The sequence was obtained from a man aged 18 to 29 who received the YFV17D yellow fever vaccine. This chain connects TRBV14 to TRBJ1-2; 8 bases match TRBD1. CDR3 sequence: CASSLRTGYGYTF. The DNA for the CDR3 is TGTGCCAGCAGCCTTCGGACAGGGTATGGCTACACCTTC.